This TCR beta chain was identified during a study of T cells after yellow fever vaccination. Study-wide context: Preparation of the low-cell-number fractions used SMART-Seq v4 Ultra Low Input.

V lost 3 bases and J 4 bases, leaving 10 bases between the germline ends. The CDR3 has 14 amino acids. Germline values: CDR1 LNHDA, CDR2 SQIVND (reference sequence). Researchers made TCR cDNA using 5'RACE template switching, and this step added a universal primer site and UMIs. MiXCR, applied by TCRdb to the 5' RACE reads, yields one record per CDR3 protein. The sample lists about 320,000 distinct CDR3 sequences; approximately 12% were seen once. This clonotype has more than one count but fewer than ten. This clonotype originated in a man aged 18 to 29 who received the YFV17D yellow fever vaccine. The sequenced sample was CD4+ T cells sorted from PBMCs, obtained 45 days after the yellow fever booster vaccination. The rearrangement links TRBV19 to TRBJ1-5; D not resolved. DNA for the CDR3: TGTGCCAGTAGTATCTCGGCCGGGAATCAGCCCCAGCATTTT. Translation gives CASSISAGNQPQHF.